Listed here are 16 T cell receptor beta chains from one sample, sequenced in a study of T cell responses to AZD1222 COVID-19 vaccine. Assay used: immunoSEQ multiplex PCR; TCRdb lists only in-frame clones, some missing. The sample carries 200,000 or so clones, 90% to 95% recorded once. The sample consisted of peripheral blood, taken on day 0 of AZD1222 vaccination. The receptors were sampled from an adult in good health.

This chain connects TRBV18 to TRBJ1-3, with D hard to call. The CDR3 consists of 16 residues. Germline CDR1 reads KGHSH; CDR2 reads LQKENI. Trimming took 1 base from V and 0 from J, leaving 10 bases between them. In nucleotides, the CDR3 is TGTGCCAGCTCACCACTAGAACAATACTCTGGAAACACCATATATTTT. This encodes CASSPLEQYSGNTIYF.

The J gene is TRBJ2-1, the V gene TRBV6-9; TRBD1 matches 12 bases. Looked up from germline, CDR1 is MNHGY and CDR2 is SVAAGI. The CDR3 runs 19 residues. For the CDR3, the DNA is TGTGCTAATACTTCCCCAACCCGACCGGGACAGGGGGCGCTTAATGAGCAGTTCTTC. Translated: CANTSPTRPGQGALNEQFF.

This chain joins TRBV4-3 and TRBJ2-1; 9 bases are shared with TRBD2. Germline CDR1 LGHNA, CDR2 YSLEER. The CDR3 extends over 15 amino acids. V shed 5 bases, J shed 4 bases, and the junction held 6 bases outside the gene matches. The CDR3 protein is CASSSGLAIYNEQFF. CDR3 bases: TGCGCCAGCAGCTCAGGACTAGCGATTTACAATGAGCAGTTCTTC.

The chain recombines TRBV30 with TRBJ1-6; D not certain. The CDR3 extends over 16 amino acids. The germline V and J ends were trimmed by 5 bases and 0 bases, with 14 bases remaining between them. CDR1 is GTSNPN, CDR2 SVGIG, per germline (reference sequence). The CDR3 bases are TGTGCCTGGTACCCTCTCCGGAGCTCCTATAATTCACCCCTCCACTTT. It encodes CAWYPLRSSYNSPLHF.

J is TRBJ2-2 and V is TRBV13; possibly TRBD2 for D (6 bases). The length of the CDR3 is 18 residues. Trimming took off 0 bases at V and 4 bases at J, with 18 bases between the two ends. The V gene's germline CDR1 is PRHDT and CDR2 FYEKMQ (reference sequence). The CDR3 spells CASSLGLKGELATGELFF. For the CDR3, the DNA is TGTGCCAGCAGCTTAGGCCTAAAAGGGGAACTAGCCACCGGGGAGCTGTTTTTT.

The genes are TRBV2 and TRBJ1-5; the match to TRBD1 covers 8 bases. Germline loops: CDR1 SNHLY, CDR2 FYNNEI. Trimming cost V 4 bases and J 7 bases; bases outside gene matches: 9. CDR3 length: 15 residues. CDR3 sequence (DNA): TGTGCCAGCAGTGTTCTACAGGGGGGGTTACAGCCCCAGCATTTT. This encodes CASSVLQGGLQPQHF.

The rearrangement links TRBV15 to TRBJ1-5; 8 bases fit TRBD1. Germline V lookup: CDR1 LNHNV, CDR2 YYDKDF (reference sequence). V shed 4 bases and J 2 bases; nucleotides not matched to a gene: 1. CDR3 length: 14 amino acids. Written as DNA, the CDR3 is TGTGCCACCAGCACGGACAGGGGCAATCAGCCCCAGCATTTT. It yields the protein CATSTDRGNQPQHF.

The rearrangement links TRBV6-4 to TRBJ2-3; D unresolved. From germline, CDR1 is MRHNA and CDR2 SNTAGT. The V and J ends lost 3 bases and 0 bases respectively, with 13 bases between them. The CDR3 runs 16 residues. CDR3: CASSDLPSSSTDTQYF. CDR3 in DNA: TGTGCCAGCAGTGATCTGCCCAGCTCCAGCACAGATACGCAGTATTTT.

V gene TRBV28 combines with J gene TRBJ2-1, with D perhaps TRBD2 (5 bases). The V gene lost 7 bases and the J gene lost 9 bases, with 25 bases spanning the gap. In germline, CDR1 is MDHEN, CDR2 SYDVKM. The CDR3 length is 16 residues. In DNA, the CDR3 is TGTGCCAGCACCCCCGCGGCGGGCGGCCAGACTTTTGAGCAGTTCTTC. Its translation: CASTPAAGGQTFEQFF.

CDR3 nucleotides: TGTGCCAGCTCACCTCCAGGAACAGATACGCAGTATTTT. Translation gives CASSPPGTDTQYF. The genes are TRBV18 and TRBJ2-3; no firm D call. The CDR3 has 13 residues. V was clipped by 3 bases and J by 3 bases, with 7 bases between them. Germline-derived CDR1 and CDR2 are KGHSH and LQKENI.

A few counts support this clone. It may be a read error: a sequence one base away is much more abundant. This chain links TRBV5-1 with TRBJ2-3; 7 bases map to TRBD2. CDR1 is SGHRS, CDR2 YFSETQ, per germline. The CDR3 length is 14 residues. Trimming cost V 3 bases and J 1 base; bases outside gene matches: 2. Written as DNA, the CDR3 is TGCGCCAGCAGCTACCTAGCGGGCACAGATACGCAGTATTTT. It specifies CASSYLAGTDTQYF.

This sequence joins TRBV28 and TRBJ1-6; D not certain. V dropped 5 bases and J dropped 7 bases, with 12 bases sitting between them. Germline V CDR1 and CDR2: MDHEN, SYDVKM. CDR3 size: 14 residues. CDR3 in DNA: TGTGCCAGCAGTCCCAGGACCGGGAATTCACCCCTCCACTTT. Its translation is CASSPRTGNSPLHF.

The chain is built from TRBV7-9 and TRBJ2-7; D may be TRBD1 (5 bases). CDR3 length: 12 residues. Trimming stripped 4 bases from V and 3 bases from J, with 7 bases between. Germline V CDR1 and CDR2: SEHNR, FQNEAQ (reference sequence). CDR3: CASSSRVYEQYF. CDR3 in DNA: TGTGCCAGCAGCTCCAGGGTCTACGAGCAGTACTTC.

The chain carries TRBV12-3 or TRBV12-4 and TRBJ2-7; 7 bases map to TRBD2. V shed 6 bases and J 1 base; nucleotides not matched to a gene: 3. The CDR3 totals 13 residues. The CDR3 sequence: CASSRTRSYEQYF. CDR3 DNA sequence: TGTGCCAGCAGCCGGACTAGATCCTACGAGCAGTACTTC.

The chain combines TRBV5-8 with TRBJ1-3; D is possibly TRBD1 (6 bases). V was pared by 2 bases and J by 0 bases, with 9 bases between. Germline V gene lookup returns CDR1 SGHTS and CDR2 YDEGEE. The CDR3 has 15 amino acids. The CDR3 nucleotides are TGTGCCAGCAGCTTTAGGGGGGCCTCTGGAAACACCATATATTTT. This codes for CASSFRGASGNTIYF. Full variable domain (remainder filled in from reference TRBV5-8 and TRBJ1-3): EAGVTQSPTHLIKTRGQQATLRCSPISGHTSVYWYQQALGLGLQFLLWYDEGEERNRGNFPPRFSGRQFPNYSSELNVNALELEDSALYLCASSFRGASGNTIYFGEGSWLTVV.

The chain is built from TRBV20-1 and TRBJ1-2, with TRBD1 matching over 8 bases. This CDR3 comprises 11 residues. The V gene's germline CDR1 is DFQATT and CDR2 SNEGSKA (reference sequence). The V and J ends lost 4 bases and 7 bases, in that order; junction bases with no gene match: 2. The CDR3 spells CSATDRAGYTF. The DNA for the CDR3 is TGCAGTGCTACGGACAGGGCTGGCTACACCTTC.